The clone carrying this TCR beta chain was seen a few times. Its antigen is undetermined. At one of its ends the junction is not consistent with the germline gene, which may arise from a read error. The CDR3 extends over 17 amino acids. Germline-derived CDR1 and CDR2 are KGHSH and LQKENI. The data stem from a study of T-cell memory formation after mild COVID-19. Findings of the study overall: Contracting clones localized mainly to CM and EM when CD4+ and mainly to EMRA when CD8+.

Employing constant-segment primers, 5'RACE generated TCR alpha and TCR beta cDNA libraries bearing sample barcodes and UMIs. TCRdb re-called the 5' RACE reads with MiXCR, one entry per CDR3 protein. Seen here are under 300,000 distinct CDR3 sequences, around 15% observed once, and the top ten hold around a fifth. What was sequenced was PBMCs or a T cell subset sorted from them (not recorded which). This TCR was recovered from a man aged 18 to 29 who had mild COVID-19 (a few samples of this study predate the infection). Cell type and time point are not known. The chain is built from TRBV18 and TRBJ1-1; 7 bases map to TRBD1. The CDR3 DNA sequence: TGTGCCAGCTCGCACAACAGGGGACGTGGCCTGAACGCTGAAGCTTTCTTT. Translating gives CASSHNRGRGLNAEAFF.